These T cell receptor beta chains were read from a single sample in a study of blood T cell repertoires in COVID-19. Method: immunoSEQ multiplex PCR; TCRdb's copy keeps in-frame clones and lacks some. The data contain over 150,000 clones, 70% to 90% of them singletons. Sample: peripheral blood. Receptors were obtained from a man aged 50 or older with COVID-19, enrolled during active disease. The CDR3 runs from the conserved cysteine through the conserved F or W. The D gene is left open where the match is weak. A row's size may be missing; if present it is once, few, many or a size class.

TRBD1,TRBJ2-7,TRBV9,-,TGTGCCAGCAGCGAGGGGACAGGGGGCTCCTACGAGCAGTACTTC,CASSEGTGGSYEQYF
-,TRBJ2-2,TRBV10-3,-,TGTGCCATCAGATTACAGGGTGCCGGGGAGCTGTTTTTT,CAIRLQGAGELFF
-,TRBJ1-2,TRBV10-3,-,TGTGCCATCAGTGAGTCAAGGGTACAGGTCCTTTTCGCCTTC,CAISESRVQVLFAF
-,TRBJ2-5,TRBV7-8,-,TGTGCCAGCAGCTTAGGGCCGCGGGAAGAGACCCAGTACTTC,CASSLGPREETQYF
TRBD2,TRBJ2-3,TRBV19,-,TGTGCCAGTAGCCGCTCGGGACTAACTAGCGGGAGGCCTAGCACAGATACGCAGTATTTT,CASSRSGLTSGRPSTDTQYF
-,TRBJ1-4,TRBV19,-,TGTGCCAGTAGTAACCGGCGGAATAATGAAAAACTGTTTTTT,CASSNRRNNEKLFF
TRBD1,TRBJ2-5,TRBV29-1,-,TGCAGCGTTGTGTGGGACAGGGGGCGGGTGGAGACCCAGTACTTC,CSVVWDRGRVETQYF
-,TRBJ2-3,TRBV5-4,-,TGTGCCAGCACCTGGCTGGCGGGGAACACAGATACGCAGTATTTT,CASTWLAGNTDTQYF
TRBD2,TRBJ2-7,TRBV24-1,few,TGTGCCACCGAGGCTAGCGGGACCTACGAGCAGTACTTC,CATEASGTYEQYF
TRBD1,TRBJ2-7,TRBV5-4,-,TGTGCCAGCAGCCTTAGGACAGGGGGCGGCGAGCAGTACTTC,CASSLRTGGGEQYF
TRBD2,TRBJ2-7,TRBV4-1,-,TGCGCCAGCAGCCAGTACGTAGCGGGAGACTCCTACGAGCAGTACTTC,CASSQYVAGDSYEQYF
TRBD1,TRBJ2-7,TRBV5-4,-,TGTGCCAGCAGCCGGGGTGGGACAGGGGGTCGCGAGGGGCAGTACTTC,CASSRGGTGGREGQYF
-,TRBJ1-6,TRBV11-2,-,TGTGCCAGCAGCTTTGCCTTGGGGGCCAGGCGAAATTCACCCCTCCACTTT,CASSFALGARRNSPLHF
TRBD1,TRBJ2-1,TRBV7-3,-,TGTGCCAGCAGCCCCCTCGGGACAGGGGTGAATGAGCAGTTCTTC,CASSPLGTGVNEQFF
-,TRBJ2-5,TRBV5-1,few,TGCGCCAGCAGCTTGGCAACGGGGGAGACCCAGTACTTC,CASSLATGETQYF
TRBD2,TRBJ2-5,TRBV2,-,TGTGCCAGCAGTGCGGGGGGGCCGTTAGAGACCCAGTACTTC,CASSAGGPLETQYF
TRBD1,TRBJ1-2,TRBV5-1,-,TGCGCCAGCAGCGCCGGGACAGGGGGTAGCTATGGCTACACCTTC,CASSAGTGGSYGYTF
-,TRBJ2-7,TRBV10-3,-,TGTGCCATCACCCCGACGGGACTCGTGGGCGAGCAGTACTTC,CAITPTGLVGEQYF
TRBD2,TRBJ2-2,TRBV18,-,TGTGCCAGCTCACCATCTAGCGGGGGAACGACCACCGGGGAGCTGTTTTTT,CASSPSSGGTTTGELFF
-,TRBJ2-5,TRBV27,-,TGTGCCAGCAGTTTCTCGAGAAGAGAGACCCAGTACTTC,CASSFSRRETQYF
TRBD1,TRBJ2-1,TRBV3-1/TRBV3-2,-,TGTGCCAGCAGCCTCTTACAGGGGTACGGTGAGCAGTTCTTC,CASSLLQGYGEQFF
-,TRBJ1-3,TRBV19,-,TGTGCCAGTAGTGGACAGCACTCTGGAAACACCATATATTTT,CASSGQHSGNTIYF
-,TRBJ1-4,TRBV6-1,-,TGTGCCAGCAGTGAAGCTAGGACAAGAAATGAAAAACTGTTTTTT,CASSEARTRNEKLFF
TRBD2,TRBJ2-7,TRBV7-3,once,TGTGCCAGCAGCGTCGCCTCGGGAGGGGGATTCGAGCAGTACTTC,CASSVASGGGFEQYF
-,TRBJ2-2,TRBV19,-,TGTGCCAGTAGTCTCTCAGAAGTGAACACCGGGGAGCTGTTTTTT,CASSLSEVNTGELFF
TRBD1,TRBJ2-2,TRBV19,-,TGTGCCAGTAAACCGGGACAGGGGGGCGGGGAGCTGTTTTTT,CASKPGQGGGELFF
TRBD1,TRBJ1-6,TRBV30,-,TGTGCCTGGAAGGGACAGGGGAATTCACCCCTCCACTTT,CAWKGQGNSPLHF
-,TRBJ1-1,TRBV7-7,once,TGTGCTAGCAGCTTAACAGGGAACACTGAAGCTTTCTTT,CASSLTGNTEAFF
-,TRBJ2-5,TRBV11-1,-,TGTGCCAGCAACGGCGGGTGGTCAGAGACCCAGTACTTC,CASNGGWSETQYF